The clone carrying this T cell receptor beta chain was counted many times. Its matching antigen is unknown. Original data processing: Researchers built a distant-metastasis classifier for papillary thyroid cancer that drew on CDR3 differences across clinicopathological groups. Using MiXCR, TCRdb re-called clones from the PCR reads. TCRdb, rather than the study authors, made the V and J calls. The sample contains 80,000 to 85,000 clones, about an eighth of which appear only once. All patients were untreated before thyroid surgery. This sample is drawn from a study of metastatic and nonmetastatic thyroid tumors. Study details: Comparative analysis of repertoires was undertaken across blood and tumor or nodule tissue obtained from malignant and benign thyroid patients. Findings and limits, study-wide: According to reports, the diversity of TCR beta was significantly higher in malignant thyroid tumors than in benign nodules, and this held in both blood and tumor samples.

Trimming removed 4 bases from V and 5 bases from J; junction bases left unmatched: 8. Germline assignment: CDR1 SGHDN and CDR2 FVKESK. The CDR3 consists of 15 residues. Sequencing was carried out using tumor tissue. This sequence joins TRBV14 and TRBJ2-7, with 10 bases identical to TRBD2. This receptor was taken from a female donor with papillary thyroid cancer or a benign thyroid nodule (not recorded which). Some clones in this sample may be carry-over from other donors' samples. CDR3 bases: TGTGCCAGCAGCCTTGTAGCGGGAGGTCCACACGAGCAGTACTTC. This sequence encodes CASSLVAGGPHEQYF.